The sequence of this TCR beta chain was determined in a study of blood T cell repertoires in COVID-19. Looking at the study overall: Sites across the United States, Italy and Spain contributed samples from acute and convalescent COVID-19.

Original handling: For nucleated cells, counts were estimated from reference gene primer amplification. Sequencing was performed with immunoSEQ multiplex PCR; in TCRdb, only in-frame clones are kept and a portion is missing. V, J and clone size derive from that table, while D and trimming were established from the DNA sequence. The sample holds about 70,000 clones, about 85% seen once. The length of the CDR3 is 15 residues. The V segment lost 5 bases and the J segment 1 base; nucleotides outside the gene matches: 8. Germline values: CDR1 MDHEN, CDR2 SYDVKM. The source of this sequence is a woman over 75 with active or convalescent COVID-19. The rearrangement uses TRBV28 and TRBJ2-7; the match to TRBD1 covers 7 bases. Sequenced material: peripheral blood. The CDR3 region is CASSIPGQTSYEQYF. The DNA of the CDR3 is TGTGCCAGCAGTATACCGGGACAGACGTCCTACGAGCAGTACTTC.